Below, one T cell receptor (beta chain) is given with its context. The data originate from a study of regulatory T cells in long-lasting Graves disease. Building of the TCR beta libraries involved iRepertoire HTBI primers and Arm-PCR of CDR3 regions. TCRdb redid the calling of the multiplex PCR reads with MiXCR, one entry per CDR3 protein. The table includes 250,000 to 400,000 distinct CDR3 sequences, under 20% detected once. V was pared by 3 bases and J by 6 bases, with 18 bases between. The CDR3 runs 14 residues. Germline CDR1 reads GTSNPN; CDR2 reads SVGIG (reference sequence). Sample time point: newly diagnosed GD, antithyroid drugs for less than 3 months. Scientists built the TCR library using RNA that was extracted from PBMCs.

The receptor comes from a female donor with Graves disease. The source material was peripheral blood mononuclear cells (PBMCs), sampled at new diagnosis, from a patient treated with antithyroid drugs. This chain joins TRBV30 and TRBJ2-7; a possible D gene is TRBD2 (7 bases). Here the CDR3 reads CAWSGGWASGEQYF. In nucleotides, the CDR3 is TGTGCCTGGAGCGGGGGCTGGGCTAGCGGCGAGCAGTACTTC.